The sequence of this TCR beta chain was determined in a study of identical twins. Study-level findings and limits: Recombination models fit unrelated individuals' TCR alpha sharing but underestimated twins'. Cord blood's abundant beta clonotypes had fewer insertions, unlike memory repertoires.

Each cDNA held unique molecular identifiers, and template switching gave it a universal primer site. TCRdb reprocessed the 5' RACE reads with MiXCR, giving one entry per CDR3 protein. The profile covers 200,000 to 250,000 distinct CDR3 sequences, with 6.5% appearing a single time and 13% to 15% taken by the ten largest. Losses at the gene ends were 0 bases for V and 1 base for J; bases not matched to a gene: 8. CDR3 length: 17 amino acids. Germline lookup yields CDR1 MNHEY and CDR2 SMNVEV (reference sequence). This clonotype was observed many times. Its antigen is unknown. The sample was also reused in another study, on T cells expressing NK-cell markers. This second study notes: Seven of eight sequenced donors tested HCMV-seropositive; one tested seronegative.

This TCR came from a woman younger than 30 in good health. The sample was CD8+ T cells sorted from blood. V and J are TRBV27 and TRBJ2-7, with 8 positions matching TRBD1. The CDR3 loop reads CASSLSNPGTGSYEQYF. CDR3 bases: TGTGCCAGCAGTTTATCGAATCCCGGGACAGGATCCTACGAGCAGTACTTC.